This T cell receptor (beta chain) was identified in a study of cytomegalovirus exposure and HLA in healthy donors. Vbeta (60) and Jbeta (13) primers were used in the PCR. Libraries were prepared by immunoSEQ multiplex PCR; TCRdb keeps only in-frame clonotypes and omits some of them. The table includes 120,000 or so clones, around 86% detected once. The study's findings and limits: Prediction of most subjects' HLA-A and HLA-B alleles by TCR beta sequences was reportedly accurate. The study listed under 200 cytomegalovirus-associated TCR beta chains. Reportedly, fewer N-insertions than the approximately 600-donor mean appeared in an Asian-associated ancestry cluster in a later analysis.

For this clone: As yet, its antigen is unknown.

CDR3 size: 15 residues. The chain carries TRBV21-1 and TRBJ1-6. TRBV21-1 is annotated as a pseudogene. The sequencing sample was made of PBMCs. The receptor's source is a man aged 25 to 40 in good health and CMV-seronegative. The CDR3 loop reads CASTTRLYPGLRLHF. The CDR3 nucleotides read TGTGCCAGCACCACAAGGTTGTACCCGGGACTTCGACTCCACTTT.